This T cell receptor beta chain emerged from a study of blood T cell repertoires in COVID-19. In the source study's methods: Estimation of nucleated cell counts relied on the amplification of reference gene primers. Clones were sequenced by immunoSEQ multiplex PCR, and TCRdb holds only the in-frame ones, with some missing. V, J and clone size derive from that table, while D and trimming were established from the DNA sequence. The profile shows 150,000 to 200,000 clones, 86% of them singletons. The sample holds one count of this clone. V was trimmed by 2 bases and J by 1 base, leaving 11 bases between them. This CDR3 comprises 15 residues. The germline gives CDR1 SGHVS, CDR2 FQNEAQ.

The sequence came from a woman aged 70-85 years with acute or convalescent COVID-19. The rearrangement joins TRBV7-8 to TRBJ1-1; unclear D gene. Input material: peripheral blood. DNA of the CDR3: TGTGCCAGCAGCTTACGAGGGCCTTCGAACACTGAAGCTTTCTTT. Translation gives CASSLRGPSNTEAFF. Using reference TRBV7-8 and TRBJ1-1 for the parts outside the CDR3, the full variable domain is GAGVSQSPRYKVAKRGQDVALRCDPISGHVSLFWYQQALGQGPEFLTYFQNEAQLDKSGLPSDRFFAERPEGSVSTLKIQRTQQEDSAVYLCASSLRGPSNTEAFFGQGTRLTVV.